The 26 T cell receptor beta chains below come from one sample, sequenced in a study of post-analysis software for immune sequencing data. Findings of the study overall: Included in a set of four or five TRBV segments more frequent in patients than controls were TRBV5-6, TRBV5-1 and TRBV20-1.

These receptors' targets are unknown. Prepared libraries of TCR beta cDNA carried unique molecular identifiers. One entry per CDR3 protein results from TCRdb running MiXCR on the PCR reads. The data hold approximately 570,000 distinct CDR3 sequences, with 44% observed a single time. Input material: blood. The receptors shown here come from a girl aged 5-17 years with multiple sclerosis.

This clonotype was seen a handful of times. CDR3 nucleotide sequence: TGTGCCAGCAGCCCCCCACCGGATCCCCATTATGAGACCCAGTACTTC. Translation: CASSPPPDPHYETQYF. The chain links TRBV7-6 to TRBJ2-5; no firm D call. Germline V gene lookup returns CDR1 SGHVS and CDR2 FNYEAQ. With 5 bases removed from V and 5 bases from J, the gap between germline ends came to 21 bases. The CDR3 runs to 16 residues. Full variable domain (missing parts from reference TRBV7-6 and TRBJ2-5): GAGVSQSPRYKVTKRGQDVALRCDPISGHVSLYWYRQALGQGPEFLTYFNYEAQQDKSGLPNDRFSAERPEGSISTLTIQRTEQRDSAMYRCASSPPPDPHYETQYFGPGTRLLVL.

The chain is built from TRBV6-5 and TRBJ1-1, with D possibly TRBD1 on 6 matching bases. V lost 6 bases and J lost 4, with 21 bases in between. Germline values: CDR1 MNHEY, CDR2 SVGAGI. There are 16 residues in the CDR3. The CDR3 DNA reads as TGTGCCAGCAGCGCCCTCAGACAGGCGGGTCGCACTGAAGCTTTCTTT. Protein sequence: CASSALRQAGRTEAFF.

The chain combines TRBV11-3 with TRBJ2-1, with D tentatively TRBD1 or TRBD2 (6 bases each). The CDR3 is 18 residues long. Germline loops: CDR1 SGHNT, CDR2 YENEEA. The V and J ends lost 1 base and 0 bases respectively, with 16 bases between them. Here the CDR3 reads CASSLVRGDFGSYNEQFF. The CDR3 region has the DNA TGTGCCAGCAGCTTAGTTAGGGGGGACTTTGGCTCCTACAATGAGCAGTTCTTC.

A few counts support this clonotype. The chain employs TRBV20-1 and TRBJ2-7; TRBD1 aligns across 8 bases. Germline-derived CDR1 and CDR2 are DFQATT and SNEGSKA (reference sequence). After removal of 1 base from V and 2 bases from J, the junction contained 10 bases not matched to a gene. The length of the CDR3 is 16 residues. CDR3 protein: CSARAPGTGNAYEQYF. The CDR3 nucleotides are TGCAGTGCTAGAGCACCCGGGACAGGTAACGCCTACGAGCAGTACTTC.

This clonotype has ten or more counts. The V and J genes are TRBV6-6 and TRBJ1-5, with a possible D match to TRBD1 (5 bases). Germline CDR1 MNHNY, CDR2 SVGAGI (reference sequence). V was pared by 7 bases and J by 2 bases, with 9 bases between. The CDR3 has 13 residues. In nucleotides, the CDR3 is TGTGCCAGCACGGGGCAGGGCAATCAGCCCCAGCATTTT. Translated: CASTGQGNQPQHF.

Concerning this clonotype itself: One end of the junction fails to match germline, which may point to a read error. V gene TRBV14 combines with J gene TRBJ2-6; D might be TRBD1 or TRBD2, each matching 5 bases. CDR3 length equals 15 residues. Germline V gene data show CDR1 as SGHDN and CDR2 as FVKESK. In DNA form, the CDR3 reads TGTACCAGCAGTTCCGGGGCGTTCGGGGCCAACGTCCTGACTTTC. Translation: CTSSSGAFGANVLTF.

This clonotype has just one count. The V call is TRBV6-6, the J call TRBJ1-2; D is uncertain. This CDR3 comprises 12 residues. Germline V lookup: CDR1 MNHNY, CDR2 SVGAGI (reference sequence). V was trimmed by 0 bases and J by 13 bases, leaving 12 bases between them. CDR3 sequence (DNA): TGTGCCAGCAGTTACTCGATAGAAGCGTCCACCTTC. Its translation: CASSYSIEASTF.

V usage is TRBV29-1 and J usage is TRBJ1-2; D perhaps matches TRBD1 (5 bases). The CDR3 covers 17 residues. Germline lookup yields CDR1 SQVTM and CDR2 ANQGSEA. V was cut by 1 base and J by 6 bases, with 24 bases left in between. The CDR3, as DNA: TGCAGCGTTGAAGCCAGTTTCTTAGGGGCGTTTGAGAATGGCTACACCTTC. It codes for CSVEASFLGAFENGYTF.

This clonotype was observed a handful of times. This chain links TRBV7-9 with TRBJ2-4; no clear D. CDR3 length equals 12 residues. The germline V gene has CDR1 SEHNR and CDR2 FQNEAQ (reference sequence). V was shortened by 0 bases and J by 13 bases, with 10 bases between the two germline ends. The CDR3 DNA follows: TGTGCCAGCAGCTTAGCTAGACGAGAGCAGTACTTC. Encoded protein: CASSLARREQYF.

The DNA for the CDR3 is TGTGCCATCAGTGAGCCCGGGGAGACCCAGTACTTC. Its translation is CAISEPGETQYF. V usage is TRBV10-3 and J usage is TRBJ2-4; D ambiguous. Matching the DNA end better, TRBJ2-5 makes the J call doubtful. CDR1 is ENHRY and CDR2 is SYGVKD in the germline V gene. The CDR3 totals 12 residues.

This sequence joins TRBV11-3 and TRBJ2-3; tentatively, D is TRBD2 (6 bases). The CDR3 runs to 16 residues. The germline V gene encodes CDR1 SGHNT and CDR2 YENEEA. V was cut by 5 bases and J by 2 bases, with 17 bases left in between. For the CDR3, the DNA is TGTGCCAGCAGCCCGAGTGGAGCGGGCTACACAGATACGCAGTATTTT. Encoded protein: CASSPSGAGYTDTQYF.

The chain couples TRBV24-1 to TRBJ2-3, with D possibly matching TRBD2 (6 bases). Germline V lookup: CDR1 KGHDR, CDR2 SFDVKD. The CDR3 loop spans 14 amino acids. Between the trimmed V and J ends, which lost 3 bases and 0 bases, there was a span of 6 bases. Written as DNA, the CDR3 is TGTGCCACCAGTGATCGGGGGAGCACAGATACGCAGTATTTT. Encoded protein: CATSDRGSTDTQYF.

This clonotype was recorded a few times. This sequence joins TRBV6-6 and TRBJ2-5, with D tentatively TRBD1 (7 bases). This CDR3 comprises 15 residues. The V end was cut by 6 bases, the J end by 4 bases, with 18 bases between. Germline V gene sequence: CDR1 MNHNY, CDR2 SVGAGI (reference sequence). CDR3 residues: CASSPRRQGGETQYF. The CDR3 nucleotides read TGTGCCAGCAGCCCAAGAAGACAGGGAGGAGAGACCCAGTACTTC.

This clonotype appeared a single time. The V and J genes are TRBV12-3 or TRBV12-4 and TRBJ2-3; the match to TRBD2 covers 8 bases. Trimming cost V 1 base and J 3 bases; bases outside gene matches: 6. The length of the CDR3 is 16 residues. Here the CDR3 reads CASSLGVAGRTDTQYF. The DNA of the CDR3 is TGTGCCAGCAGTTTAGGTGTAGCGGGAAGGACAGATACGCAGTATTTT.

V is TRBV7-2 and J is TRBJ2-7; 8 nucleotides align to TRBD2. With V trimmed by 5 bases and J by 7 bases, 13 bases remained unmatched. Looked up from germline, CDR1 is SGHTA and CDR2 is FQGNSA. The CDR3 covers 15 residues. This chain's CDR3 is CASSGGLAASTEQYF. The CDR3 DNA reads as TGTGCCAGCAGCGGAGGACTAGCTGCTTCTACGGAGCAGTACTTC.

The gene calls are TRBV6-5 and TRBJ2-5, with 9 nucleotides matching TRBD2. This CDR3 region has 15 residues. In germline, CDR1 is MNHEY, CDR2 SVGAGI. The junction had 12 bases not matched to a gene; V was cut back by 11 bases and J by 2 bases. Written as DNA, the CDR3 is TGTGCCTCCACCATTAGCGGGGGTGATCAAGAGACCCAGTACTTC. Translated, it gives CASTISGGDQETQYF.

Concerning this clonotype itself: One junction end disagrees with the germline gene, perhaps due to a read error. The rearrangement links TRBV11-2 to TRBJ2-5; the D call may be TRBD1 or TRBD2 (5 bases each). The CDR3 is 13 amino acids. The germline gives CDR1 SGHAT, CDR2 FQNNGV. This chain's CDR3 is CASSPGTISEQYF. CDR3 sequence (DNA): TGTGCCAGCAGCCCGGGGACCATCTCCGAGCAGTATTTC. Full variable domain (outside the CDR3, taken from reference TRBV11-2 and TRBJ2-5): EAGVAQSPRYKIIEKRQSVAFWCNPISGHATLYWYQQILGQGPKLLIQFQNNGVVDDSQLPKDRFSAERLKGVDSTLKIQPAKLEDSAVYLCASSPGTISEQYFGPGTRLLVL.

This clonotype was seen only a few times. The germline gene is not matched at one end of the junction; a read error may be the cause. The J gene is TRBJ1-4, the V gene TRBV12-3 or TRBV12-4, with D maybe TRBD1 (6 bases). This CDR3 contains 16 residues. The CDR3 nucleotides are TGTACCAGCAGATCCGGGGCCGGGGGCCATAATGAAAAACTGTTTTTT. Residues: CTSRSGAGGHNEKLFF.

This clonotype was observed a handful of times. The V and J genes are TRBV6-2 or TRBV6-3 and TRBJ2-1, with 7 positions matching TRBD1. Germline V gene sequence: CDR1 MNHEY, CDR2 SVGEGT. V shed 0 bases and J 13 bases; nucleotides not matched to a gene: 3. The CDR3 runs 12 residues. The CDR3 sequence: CASSYSGTDQFF. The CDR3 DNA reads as TGTGCCAGCAGTTACTCCGGGACAGATCAGTTCTTC.

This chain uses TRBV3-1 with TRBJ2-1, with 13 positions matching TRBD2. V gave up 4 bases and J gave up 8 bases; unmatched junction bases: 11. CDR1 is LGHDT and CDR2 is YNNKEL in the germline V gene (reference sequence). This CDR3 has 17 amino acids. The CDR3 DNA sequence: TGTGCCAGCAGCCTCCGACTAGCGGGGGGCCTTTGGGATGAGCAGTTCTTC. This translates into CASSLRLAGGLWDEQFF.

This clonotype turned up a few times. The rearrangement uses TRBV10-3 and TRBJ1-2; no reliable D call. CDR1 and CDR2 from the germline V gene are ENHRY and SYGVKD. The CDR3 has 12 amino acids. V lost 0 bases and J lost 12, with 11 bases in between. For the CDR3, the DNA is TGTGCCATCAGTGAGTCACTTAGTGGTGACACCTTC. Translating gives CAISESLSGDTF.

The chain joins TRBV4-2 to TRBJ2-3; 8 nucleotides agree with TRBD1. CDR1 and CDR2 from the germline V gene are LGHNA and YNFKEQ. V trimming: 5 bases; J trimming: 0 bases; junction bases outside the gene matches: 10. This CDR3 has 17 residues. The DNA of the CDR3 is TGTGCCAGCAGCTTTAACAGGGGGATCCCTAGCACAGATACGCAGTATTTT. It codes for CASSFNRGIPSTDTQYF.

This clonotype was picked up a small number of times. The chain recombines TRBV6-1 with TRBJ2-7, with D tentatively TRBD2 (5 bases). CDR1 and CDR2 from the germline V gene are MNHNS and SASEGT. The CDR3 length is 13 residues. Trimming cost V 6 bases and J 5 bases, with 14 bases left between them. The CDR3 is CASSTRGINEQYF. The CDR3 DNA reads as TGTGCCAGCAGCACTCGGGGAATAAACGAGCAGTACTTC.

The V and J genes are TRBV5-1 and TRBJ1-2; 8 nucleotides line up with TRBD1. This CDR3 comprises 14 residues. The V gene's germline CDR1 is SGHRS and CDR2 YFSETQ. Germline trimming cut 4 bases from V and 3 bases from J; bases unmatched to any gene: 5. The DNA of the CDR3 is TGCGCCAGCAGCCACGGACAGGGAGACTATGGCTACACCTTC. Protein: CASSHGQGDYGYTF.

The CDR3 is CSAGGASSYNEQFF. The DNA for the CDR3 is TGCAGTGCTGGGGGAGCTAGCTCCTACAATGAGCAGTTCTTC. V and J are TRBV20-1 and TRBJ2-1, with D tentatively TRBD1 or TRBD2 (5 bases each). CDR3 length equals 14 residues. Between the trimmed V and J ends, which lost 5 bases and 0 bases, there was a span of 11 bases. In germline, CDR1 is DFQATT, CDR2 SNEGSKA (reference sequence).

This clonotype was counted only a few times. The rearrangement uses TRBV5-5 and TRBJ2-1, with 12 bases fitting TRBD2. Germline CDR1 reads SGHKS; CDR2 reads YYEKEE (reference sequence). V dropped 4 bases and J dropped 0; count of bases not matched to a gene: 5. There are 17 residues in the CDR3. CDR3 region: CASSGPGLAGSYNEQFF. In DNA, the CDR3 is TGTGCCAGCAGCGGACCGGGACTAGCGGGCTCCTACAATGAGCAGTTCTTC.